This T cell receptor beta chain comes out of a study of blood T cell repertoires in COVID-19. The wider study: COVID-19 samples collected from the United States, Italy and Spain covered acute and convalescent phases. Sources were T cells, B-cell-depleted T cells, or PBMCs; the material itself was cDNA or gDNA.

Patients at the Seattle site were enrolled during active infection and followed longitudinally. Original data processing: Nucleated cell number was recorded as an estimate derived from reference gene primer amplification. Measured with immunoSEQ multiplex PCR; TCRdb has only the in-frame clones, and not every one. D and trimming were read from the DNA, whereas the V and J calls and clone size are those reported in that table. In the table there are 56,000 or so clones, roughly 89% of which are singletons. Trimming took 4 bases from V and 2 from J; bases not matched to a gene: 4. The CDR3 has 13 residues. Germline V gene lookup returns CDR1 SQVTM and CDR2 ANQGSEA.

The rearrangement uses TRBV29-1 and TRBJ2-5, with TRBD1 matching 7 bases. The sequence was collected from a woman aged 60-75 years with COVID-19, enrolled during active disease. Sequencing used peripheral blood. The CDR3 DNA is TGCAGCGTTGCGGCAGGGGGACAAGAGACCCAGTACTTC. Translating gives CSVAAGGQETQYF.